This T cell receptor beta chain stems from a study of CD8+ T cells in alopecia areata. Extracted RNA was reverse transcribed into cDNA, the sequencing template. Using immunoSEQ multiplex PCR, the repertoire was profiled, and TCRdb retains in-frame clones only, with some absent. The table records some 200,000 clones, 56% of them present only once. This CDR3 is 12 amino acids long. Germline loops: CDR1 SQVTM, CDR2 ANQGSEA. V lost 3 bases and J lost 6; bases outside the gene matches: 3. The study, taken as a whole, reports: It was lesional scalp, especially alopecia totalis/universalis, that showed higher clonality than normal scalp. Tissue-resident alphabeta T cells belonging to normal skin likewise get sequenced within scalp specimens.

Sorting from PBMCs produced CD4+ and CD8+ T cells. Comments on this clone: Its target is not known.

The chain combines TRBV29-1 with TRBJ1-2, with 8 bases aligning to TRBD1. Sequencing was carried out using CD8+ T cells sorted from blood. The TCR was taken from a human donor in good health. The CDR3 DNA reads TGCAGCGTTGACAGGGGGCAGAATGGCTACACCTTC. Residues: CSVDRGQNGYTF.